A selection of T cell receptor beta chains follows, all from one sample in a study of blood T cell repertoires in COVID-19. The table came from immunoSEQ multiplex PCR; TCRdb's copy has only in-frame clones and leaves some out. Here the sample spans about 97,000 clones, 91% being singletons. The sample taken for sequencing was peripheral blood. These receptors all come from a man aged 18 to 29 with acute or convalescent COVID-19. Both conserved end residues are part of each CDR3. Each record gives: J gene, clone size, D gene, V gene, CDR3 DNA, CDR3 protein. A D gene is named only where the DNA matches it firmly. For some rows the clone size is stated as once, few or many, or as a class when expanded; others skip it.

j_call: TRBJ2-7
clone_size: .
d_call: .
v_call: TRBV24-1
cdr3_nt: TGTGCCACCAGTGATGCGCTAAACGAGCAGTACTTC
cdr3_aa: CATSDALNEQYF

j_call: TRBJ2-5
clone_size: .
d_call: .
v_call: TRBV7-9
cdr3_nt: TGTGCCAGCAGCTCCCTCGGGACAACTCAAGAGACCCAGTACTTC
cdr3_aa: CASSSLGTTQETQYF

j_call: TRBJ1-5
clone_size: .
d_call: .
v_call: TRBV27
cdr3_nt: TGTGCCAGCAGTTGGACAGCGGATCAGCCCCAGCATTTT
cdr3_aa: CASSWTADQPQHF

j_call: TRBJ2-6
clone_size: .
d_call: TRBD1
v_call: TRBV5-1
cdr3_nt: TGCGCCAGCAGCTTGGCGCAGGGGACAGGTGGCAACGTCCTGACTTTC
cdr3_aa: CASSLAQGTGGNVLTF

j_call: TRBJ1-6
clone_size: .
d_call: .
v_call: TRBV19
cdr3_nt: TGTGCCAGTAGTATAGCCCCGGACAGAGGCTCACCCCTCCACTTT
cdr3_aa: CASSIAPDRGSPLHF

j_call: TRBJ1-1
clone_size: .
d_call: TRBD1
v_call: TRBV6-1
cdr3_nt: TGTGCCAGCAGTGTCCGACAGGGGCGTGGAGCTTTCTTT
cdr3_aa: CASSVRQGRGAFF

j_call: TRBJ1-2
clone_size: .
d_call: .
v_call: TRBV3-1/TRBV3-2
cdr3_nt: TGTGCCAGCAGCCAAGTAAGCGGGGGGCTTTACTATGGCTACACCTTC
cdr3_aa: CASSQVSGGLYYGYTF

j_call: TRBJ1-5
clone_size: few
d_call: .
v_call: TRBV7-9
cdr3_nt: TGTGCCAGCAGCTTATTTGGGGGGGGACAGCCCCAGCATTTT
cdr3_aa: CASSLFGGGQPQHF

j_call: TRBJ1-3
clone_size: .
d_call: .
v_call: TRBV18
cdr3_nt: TGTGCCAGCTCACCAGGGGGCATCGGAAACACCATATATTTT
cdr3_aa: CASSPGGIGNTIYF

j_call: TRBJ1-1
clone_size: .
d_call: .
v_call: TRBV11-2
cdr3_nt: TGTGCCAGCACCCTAGGGTCCCGAAGATCCGGGGACACTGAAGCTTTCTTT
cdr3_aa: CASTLGSRRSGDTEAFF

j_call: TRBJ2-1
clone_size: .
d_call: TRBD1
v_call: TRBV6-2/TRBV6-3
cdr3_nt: TGTGCCAGCAGTTATGGGACAGGGGCGTACAATGAGCAGTTCTTC
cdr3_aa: CASSYGTGAYNEQFF

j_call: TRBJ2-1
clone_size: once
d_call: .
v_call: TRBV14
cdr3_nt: TGTGCCAGCAGCCAAGTTAGACAGTACAATGAGCAGTTCTTC
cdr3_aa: CASSQVRQYNEQFF

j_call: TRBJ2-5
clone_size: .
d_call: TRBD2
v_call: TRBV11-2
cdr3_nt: TGTGCCAGCAGCCCACCGGGACTAGCGGGAGTAGAGACCCAGTACTTC
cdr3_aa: CASSPPGLAGVETQYF

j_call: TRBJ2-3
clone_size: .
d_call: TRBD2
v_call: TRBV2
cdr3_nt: TGTGCCAGCAGTGAGCGGCGGGAGCCCCCAGATACGCAGTATTTT
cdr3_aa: CASSERREPPDTQYF

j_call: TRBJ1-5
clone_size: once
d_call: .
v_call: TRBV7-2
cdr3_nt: TGTGCCAGCAGCCCGGGTTGGGCCGGACGGGGGCAGCCCCAGCATTTT
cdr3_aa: CASSPGWAGRGQPQHF

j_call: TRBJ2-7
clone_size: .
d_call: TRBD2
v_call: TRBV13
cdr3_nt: TGTGCCAGCAGCTTAGGGACTAGCGGGGGGAGCGAGCAGTACTTC
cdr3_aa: CASSLGTSGGSEQYF

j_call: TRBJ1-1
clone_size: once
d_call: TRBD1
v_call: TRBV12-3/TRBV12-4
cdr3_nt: TGTGCCAGCAGTTTAATGGGACAGCATGAAGCTTTCTTT
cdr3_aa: CASSLMGQHEAFF

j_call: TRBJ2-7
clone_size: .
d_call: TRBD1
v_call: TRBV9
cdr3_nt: TGTGCCAGCAGCGCAGGGACAGTCCCCTACGAGCAGTACTTC
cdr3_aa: CASSAGTVPYEQYF

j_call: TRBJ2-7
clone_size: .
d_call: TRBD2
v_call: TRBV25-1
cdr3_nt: TGTGCCAGCAGTGAATCGACTAGCGGGAGTATGGGCTCCTACGAGCAGTACTTC
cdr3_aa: CASSESTSGSMGSYEQYF